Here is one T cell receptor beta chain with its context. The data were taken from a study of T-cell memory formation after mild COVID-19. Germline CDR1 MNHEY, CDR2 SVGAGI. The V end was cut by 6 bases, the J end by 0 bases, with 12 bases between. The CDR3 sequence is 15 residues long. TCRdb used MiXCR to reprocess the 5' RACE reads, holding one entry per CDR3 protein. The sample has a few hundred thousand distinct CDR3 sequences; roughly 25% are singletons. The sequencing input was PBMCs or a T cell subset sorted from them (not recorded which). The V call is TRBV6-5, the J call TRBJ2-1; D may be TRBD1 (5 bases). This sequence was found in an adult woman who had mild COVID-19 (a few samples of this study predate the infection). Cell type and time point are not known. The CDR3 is CASRAGQSSYNEQFF. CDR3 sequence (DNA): TGTGCCAGCAGGGCAGGGCAGAGCTCCTACAATGAGCAGTTCTTC.